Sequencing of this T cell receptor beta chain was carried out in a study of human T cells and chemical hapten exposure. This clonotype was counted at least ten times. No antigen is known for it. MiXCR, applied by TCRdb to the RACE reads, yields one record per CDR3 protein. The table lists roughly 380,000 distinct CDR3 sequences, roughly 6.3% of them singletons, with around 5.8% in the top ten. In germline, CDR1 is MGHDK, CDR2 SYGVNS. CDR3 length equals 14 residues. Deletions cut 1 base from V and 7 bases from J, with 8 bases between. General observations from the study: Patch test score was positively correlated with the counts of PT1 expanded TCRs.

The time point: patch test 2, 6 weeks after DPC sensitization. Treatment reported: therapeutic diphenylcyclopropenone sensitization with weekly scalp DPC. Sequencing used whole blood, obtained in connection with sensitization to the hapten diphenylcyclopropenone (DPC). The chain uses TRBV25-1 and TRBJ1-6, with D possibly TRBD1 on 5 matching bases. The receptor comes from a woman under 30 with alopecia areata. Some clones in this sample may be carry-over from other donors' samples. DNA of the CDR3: TGTGCCAGCAGTGAATGGGACGGGAATTCACCCCTCCACTTT. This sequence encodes CASSEWDGNSPLHF.